These 6 T cell receptor beta chains originate from one sample sequenced in a study of patients and donors after allogeneic stem cell transplantation. TCRdb re-called the RT-PCR reads with MiXCR, one entry per CDR3 protein. The sample records approximately 410,000 distinct CDR3 sequences, 16% being singletons. Sequenced sample: blood, either unsorted or a sorted T cell fraction (not recorded which). The receptors derive from a human donor who was either an allogeneic HSCT recipient or a stem cell or donor lymphocyte infusion donor (not recorded which). It is not recorded whose cells these are; they may come from a transplant donor.

The rearrangement uses TRBV5-1 and TRBJ1-3; TRBD1 is a possible D gene (6 bases). Germline CDR1 is SGHRS and CDR2 is YFSETQ. CDR3 size: 15 residues. V was trimmed by 4 bases and J by 2 bases, leaving 13 bases between them. This CDR3 is CASSRLGTTGNTIYF. The DNA of the CDR3 is TGCGCCAGCAGCCGGCTGGGGACAACTGGAAACACCATATATTTT.

This clonotype occurred a few times. The chain uses TRBV4-2 and TRBJ2-6; TRBD1 matches at 8 bases. The CDR3 extends over 17 amino acids. The germline V gene has CDR1 LGHNA and CDR2 YNFKEQ. Losses at the gene ends were 3 bases for V and 4 bases for J; bases not matched to a gene: 8. The chain's CDR3 is CASSHIDRGEGANVLTF. CDR3 nucleotides: TGTGCCAGCAGCCACATCGACAGGGGAGAAGGGGCCAACGTCCTGACTTTC.

This clonotype was recorded at least ten times. The chain is built from TRBV12-3 or TRBV12-4 and TRBJ1-5, with 9 positions matching TRBD1. The CDR3 has 14 residues. Unmatched junction bases numbered 4, after V lost 4 bases and J lost 6 bases. CDR3 in amino acids: CASSSRQGVQPQHF. CDR3 bases: TGTGCCAGCAGTTCCCGACAGGGGGTTCAGCCCCAGCATTTT.

This clonotype was picked up many times. The chain employs TRBV12-3 or TRBV12-4 and TRBJ1-1; D might be TRBD1 (5 bases). V was trimmed by 1 base and J by 11 bases, leaving 14 bases between them. This CDR3 spans 13 amino acids. The CDR3 loop is CASSLGGGGEAFF. For the CDR3, the DNA is TGTGCCAGCAGTTTAGGGGGCGGGGGGGAGGCTTTCTTT.

The chain has TRBV12-3 or TRBV12-4 and TRBJ1-5, with 7 bases matching TRBD1. The J segment lost 0 bases and the V segment lost 6 bases, leaving 5 bases of the junction unmatched. CDR3 size: 15 residues. CDR3 in amino acids: CASSPGTDSNQPQHF. CDR3 coding DNA: TGTGCCAGCAGCCCCGGGACAGATAGCAATCAGCCCCAGCATTTT.

This CDR3 is CASSLRQGAEAFF. The CDR3 nucleotides read TGTGCCAGCAGCTTACGCCAGGGCGCTGAAGCTTTCTTT. The chain combines TRBV7-2 with TRBJ1-1, with D perhaps TRBD1 (5 bases). CDR1 is SGHTA and CDR2 is FQGNSA in the germline V gene. CDR3 length equals 13 residues. V dropped 2 bases and J dropped 6 bases, with 10 bases sitting between them.